A single sample gave rise to the 16 T cell receptor beta chains below, sequenced in a study of control samples from healthy donors and cancer patients. The repertoire was sequenced with immunoSEQ multiplex PCR; TCRdb's copy has only in-frame clones and lacks some. The table shows around 110,000 clones, with over 85% occurring only once. Sequencing input: blood. These receptors came from a man aged 25 to 40 in good health.

The rearrangement links TRBV9 to TRBJ1-1, with D unresolved. The CDR3 covers 12 residues. V gave up 0 bases and J gave up 7 bases, with 7 bases separating them. Germline V gene sequence: CDR1 SGDLS, CDR2 YYNGEE. DNA for the CDR3: TGTGCCAGCAGCGTAGGGAGCGGTGAAGCTTTCTTT. It is translated as CASSVGSGEAFF.

The chain has TRBV7-9 and TRBJ2-3; D remains ambiguous. Germline loops: CDR1 SEHNR, CDR2 FQNEAQ (reference sequence). With 1 base removed from V and 2 bases from J, the gap between germline ends came to 1 base. This CDR3 is built from 12 residues. This CDR3 is CASSLDTDTQYF. In DNA form, the CDR3 reads TGTGCCAGCAGCTTAGACACAGATACGCAGTATTTT.

This clone came up a few times. The rearrangement joins TRBV19 to TRBJ1-1; D gene unclear. The CDR3 consists of 15 residues. The V end lost 3 bases, the J end lost 3 bases, and 14 bases lay between the germline ends. Germline V gene lookup returns CDR1 LNHDA and CDR2 SQIVND (reference sequence). The CDR3 region is CASSIKRVTDTEAFF. Written as DNA, the CDR3 is TGTGCCAGTAGTATTAAGAGAGTGACGGACACTGAAGCTTTCTTT.

J is TRBJ2-7 and V is TRBV19, with 7 bases aligning to TRBD1. The CDR3 length is 14 residues. Germline V gene lookup returns CDR1 LNHDA and CDR2 SQIVND (reference sequence). With V trimmed by 6 bases and J by 0 bases, 5 bases remained unmatched. DNA for the CDR3: TGTGCCAGTAGGATACAGGGGAGCTCCTACGAGCAGTACTTC. This gives the protein CASRIQGSSYEQYF.

This clone was detected only once. The V and J genes are TRBV2 and TRBJ1-5; D might be TRBD1 (6 bases). The CDR3 runs 14 residues. In germline, CDR1 is SNHLY, CDR2 FYNNEI. V dropped 4 bases and J dropped 3 bases, with 10 bases sitting between them. DNA for the CDR3: TGTGCCAGCAGTGGGGGGCGGCTCAATCAGCCCCAGCATTTT. Its protein is CASSGGRLNQPQHF.

The rearrangement uses TRBV12-5 and TRBJ2-5; D possibly matches TRBD1 or TRBD2 (5 bases each). The V gene lost 2 bases and the J gene lost 7 bases, with 8 bases spanning the gap. The CDR3 consists of 12 residues. In germline, CDR1 is LGHNT, CDR2 FRNRAP. CDR3 in amino acids: CASGLYGTTQYF. The CDR3 nucleotides read TGTGCTAGTGGTTTGTACGGGACGACCCAGTACTTC.

The chain joins TRBV19 to TRBJ1-1; perhaps TRBD1 as D (6 bases). Trimming shortened V by 7 bases and J by 6 bases, and 15 bases separated the two germline ends. Looked up from germline, CDR1 is LNHDA and CDR2 is SQIVND (reference sequence). The CDR3 length is 13 residues. For the CDR3, the DNA is TGTGCCAGTAAGAACACCCCAGGGGCTGAAGCTTTCTTT. This encodes CASKNTPGAEAFF.

The V call is TRBV5-4, the J call TRBJ1-2, with 7 bases identical to TRBD1. The CDR3 consists of 15 residues. The ends lost 7 bases at V and 4 bases at J; junction bases unmatched: 13. Germline assignment: CDR1 SGHNT and CDR2 YYREEE (reference sequence). The CDR3 DNA follows: TGTGCCAGCGGCCGGATTCAGACAGGGACCTATGGCTACACCTTC. This translates into CASGRIQTGTYGYTF.

This clone was picked up one time. The chain joins TRBV3-1 (or the pseudogene TRBV3-2) to TRBJ1-3; D is possibly TRBD1 (6 bases). Per the germline V gene, CDR1 is LGHDT and CDR2 is YNNKEL (reference sequence). Trimming stripped 0 bases from V and 4 bases from J, with 16 bases between. The CDR3 spans 17 residues. The CDR3 coding sequence is TGTGCCAGCAGCCAAGAGGCAGGTCTAGGGGGGGGAAACACCATATATTTT. Its translation: CASSQEAGLGGGNTIYF.

This chain uses TRBV28 with TRBJ2-1; D possibly corresponds to TRBD2 (5 bases). The V gene's germline CDR1 is MDHEN and CDR2 SYDVKM. The V end lost 3 bases, the J end lost 6 bases, and 18 bases lay between the germline ends. This CDR3 is built from 16 residues. CDR3 sequence (DNA): TGTGCCAGCAGTTTTGGTCCCGGACTGCCATCCAATGAGCAGTTCTTC. The encoded protein is CASSFGPGLPSNEQFF.

CDR3 amino acids: CASSEEQGPQPQHF. The CDR3 bases are TGTGCCAGCAGTGAAGAACAGGGTCCTCAGCCCCAGCATTTT. The V gene is TRBV6-1, the J gene TRBJ1-5; D perhaps matches TRBD1 (6 bases). The germline V gene has CDR1 MNHNS and CDR2 SASEGT. CDR3 length: 14 amino acids. V lost 1 base to trimming and J lost 6 bases, with 10 bases between them.

This chain links TRBV11-2 with TRBJ2-7; D is undetermined. The CDR3 has 14 amino acids. Germline V gene data show CDR1 as SGHAT and CDR2 as FQNNGV. V lost 2 bases, J lost 1 base, and 9 bases lay in between. The CDR3 nucleotides read TGTGCCAGCAGCTTACAGGCCACTTCCTACGAGCAGTACTTC. It is translated as CASSLQATSYEQYF.

This chain uses TRBV19 with TRBJ2-3; D may be TRBD1 or TRBD2 (5 bases each). The length of the CDR3 is 13 residues. Trimming left V 9 bases short and J 14 bases short, with 24 bases between. The germline gives CDR1 LNHDA, CDR2 SQIVND (reference sequence). CDR3 in DNA: TGTGCCAGCAACCCCAAACTCGGGACCCCTCCGTATTTT. It translates to CASNPKLGTPPYF.

This chain connects TRBV5-4 to TRBJ2-7, with 7 bases identical to TRBD2. The CDR3 runs 15 residues. V lost 6 bases to trimming and J lost 0 bases; unmatched junction nucleotides: 9. Germline V lookup: CDR1 SGHNT, CDR2 YYREEE (reference sequence). CDR3 DNA: TGTGCCAGCAAAATCGGGGGGACGAGCTCCTACGAGCAGTACTTC. It codes for CASKIGGTSSYEQYF.

The chain carries TRBV5-4 and TRBJ2-3, with 9 bases fitting TRBD2. V shed 0 bases and J 6 bases; nucleotides not matched to a gene: 11. The CDR3 consists of 17 residues. Germline lookup yields CDR1 SGHNT and CDR2 YYREEE (reference sequence). DNA of the CDR3: TGTGCCAGCAGCTTGGGAGTAGCGGGGGCGCCGGGGGATACGCAGTATTTT. Encoded protein: CASSLGVAGAPGDTQYF. Using reference TRBV5-4 and TRBJ2-3 for the parts outside the CDR3, the full variable domain is ETGVTQSPTHLIKTRGQQVTLRCSSQSGHNTVSWYQQALGQGPQFIFQYYREEENGRGNFPPRFSGLQFPNYSSELNVNALELDDSALYLCASSLGVAGAPGDTQYFGPGTRLTVL.

This clone was seen a single time. V usage is TRBV5-6 and J usage is TRBJ2-3; TRBD1 agrees at 8 bases. The CDR3 sequence is 16 residues long. Germline CDR1 is SGHDT and CDR2 is YYEEEE. Trimming at V came to 1 base and at J to 5 bases, leaving 9 bases not matched to a gene. This CDR3 reads CASSLSSGTGGDTQYF. DNA of the CDR3: TGTGCCAGCAGCTTGAGTTCGGGGACAGGCGGAGATACGCAGTATTTT.